The 27 T cell receptor beta chains reported below all come from one sample, sequenced in a study of technical replicates of blood from several donors. Profiling relied on immunoSEQ multiplex PCR, and the TCRdb table lists in-frame clones only, not all of them. There are approximately 66,000 clones in the sample; roughly 90% occur only once, and 4.6% lies in the top ten. The sample taken for sequencing was PBMCs. These receptors were collected from a human donor in good health. Some clones in this sample may be carry-over from other donors' samples.

The chain joins TRBV27 to TRBJ2-2; 9 positions agree with TRBD1. The V and J ends lost 3 bases and 6 bases, in that order; junction bases with no gene match: 14. CDR3 length equals 18 residues. Germline V CDR1 and CDR2: MNHEY, SMNVEV (reference sequence). The CDR3 spells CASSFDSPGQGYAGELFF. In nucleotides, the CDR3 is TGTGCCAGCAGTTTTGATTCTCCGGGACAGGGTTACGCCGGGGAGCTGTTTTTT.

The chain is built from TRBV7-8 and TRBJ2-5; 11 bases fit TRBD1. Per germline, CDR1 SGHVS and CDR2 FQNEAQ. CDR3 length equals 15 residues. V shed 8 bases and J 2 bases; nucleotides not matched to a gene: 7. CDR3 DNA: TGTGCCAGCTCCGGGACAGGGGGTTTTCAAGAGACCCAGTACTTC. Protein: CASSGTGGFQETQYF.

V and J are TRBV30 and TRBJ2-6; D is perhaps TRBD1 (5 bases). The CDR3 has 16 residues. Trimming took off 3 bases at V and 0 bases at J, with 12 bases between the two ends. The germline V gene encodes CDR1 GTSNPN and CDR2 SVGIG (reference sequence). The CDR3 coding sequence is TGTGCCTGGAGCGCCAGGGTATTCTCTGGGGCCAACGTCCTGACTTTC. It encodes CAWSARVFSGANVLTF.

The chain is built from TRBV15 and TRBJ2-7; 7 nucleotides agree with TRBD2. The CDR3 runs to 13 residues. Germline V lookup: CDR1 LNHNV, CDR2 YYDKDF (reference sequence). V shed 3 bases and J 5 bases; nucleotides not matched to a gene: 4. The CDR3, as DNA: TGTGCCACCAGCAGTAGACTAGCTGACGAGCAGTACTTC. Translated, it gives CATSSRLADEQYF.

The chain recombines TRBV27 with TRBJ1-1; TRBD1 is a possible D gene (6 bases). In germline, CDR1 is MNHEY, CDR2 SMNVEV (reference sequence). The V and J ends lost 8 bases and 4 bases respectively, with 17 bases between them. The CDR3 has 14 amino acids. CDR3 coding DNA: TGTGCCAGCGGCCCGTGGGGGCGTAGCACTGAAGCTTTCTTT. This sequence encodes CASGPWGRSTEAFF.

The chain couples TRBV11-3 to TRBJ1-1; 7 nucleotides match TRBD1. Germline loops: CDR1 SGHNT, CDR2 YENEEA. The CDR3 runs 13 residues. V shed 4 bases and J 6 bases; nucleotides not matched to a gene: 5. CDR3 bases: TGTGCCAGCAGCTGGGAGCAGGGGGCTGAAGCTTTCTTT. Translated, it gives CASSWEQGAEAFF.

This clone showed up just once. The chain couples TRBV5-6 to TRBJ1-5, with 8 bases identical to TRBD1. This CDR3 has 16 amino acids. V dropped 1 base and J dropped 1; count of bases not matched to a gene: 4. CDR1 and CDR2 (germline): SGHDT, YYEEEE. CDR3 bases: TGTGCCAGCAGCTTGTACCAGGGGGCGAGCAATCAGCCCCAGCATTTT. This encodes CASSLYQGASNQPQHF.

The chain carries TRBV7-2 and TRBJ1-1; weak D call: TRBD1 (6 bases). The CDR3 has 15 amino acids. In germline, CDR1 is SGHTA, CDR2 FQGNSA. Deletions cut 3 bases from V and 6 bases from J, with 17 bases between. The CDR3 DNA reads TGTGCCAGCAGCTTGAGGGGTCGGGGGGCCTCTGAAGCTTTCTTT. Residues: CASSLRGRGASEAFF.

The J gene is TRBJ1-2, the V gene TRBV19; D ambiguous. The germline V gene has CDR1 LNHDA and CDR2 SQIVND (reference sequence). V was clipped by 6 bases and J by 4 bases, with 9 bases between them. This CDR3 has 12 amino acids. The DNA of the CDR3 is TGTGCCAGTAGACCTCGAGCCTATGGCTACACCTTC. This translates into CASRPRAYGYTF.

The chain links TRBV4-3 to TRBJ1-1; D perhaps matches TRBD1 (6 bases). CDR3 size: 14 residues. The V gene's germline CDR1 is LGHNA and CDR2 YSLEER. Trimming removed 1 base from V and 5 bases from J, with 11 bases in between. The CDR3 nucleotides are TGCGCCAGCAGCCAAGGGGGGCCGGGGACTGAAGCTTTCTTT. It is translated as CASSQGGPGTEAFF.

In its sample, this clone was seen once. CDR3 residues: CASSLGLAEASETQYF. DNA for the CDR3: TGTGCCAGCAGTCTCGGACTAGCCGAAGCGTCAGAGACCCAGTACTTC. The chain employs TRBV7-8 and TRBJ2-5, with 8 bases lining up with TRBD2. The CDR3 totals 16 residues. Losses at the gene ends were 6 bases for V and 4 bases for J; bases not matched to a gene: 13. CDR1 and CDR2 from the germline V gene are SGHVS and FQNEAQ.

The rearrangement joins TRBV7-9 to TRBJ2-5; D is unclear. Trimming took 6 bases from V and 5 from J, leaving 10 bases between them. The CDR3 is 12 amino acids. Germline V gene data show CDR1 as SEHNR and CDR2 as FQNEAQ (reference sequence). The CDR3 here is CASRWYGETQYF. CDR3 in DNA: TGTGCCAGCAGATGGTACGGGGAGACCCAGTACTTC.

Only one count was recorded for this clone. This chain connects TRBV6-5 to TRBJ1-2; TRBD1 matches 8 bases. Germline-derived CDR1 and CDR2 are MNHEY and SVGAGI. The V gene end was trimmed by 6 bases and the J gene end by 7 bases; junction bases not matched to a gene: 4. The CDR3 contains 12 residues. CDR3: CASSGQGAGYTF. The CDR3 DNA reads TGTGCCAGCAGCGGACAGGGAGCTGGCTACACCTTC.

This sequence joins TRBV5-6 and TRBJ2-7, with 7 bases identical to TRBD1. CDR1 is SGHDT and CDR2 is YYEEEE in the germline V gene. V gave up 4 bases and J gave up 3 bases; unmatched junction bases: 7. The CDR3 is 14 amino acids. CDR3 protein: CASSRGDSHYEQYF. CDR3 nucleotides: TGTGCCAGCAGCCGTGGGGACAGCCACTACGAGCAGTACTTC.

This sequence joins TRBV18 and TRBJ2-7, with 12 positions matching TRBD2. The germline V gene has CDR1 KGHSH and CDR2 LQKENI. This CDR3 has 17 residues. The V and J ends lost 1 base and 1 base, in that order; junction bases with no gene match: 5. CDR3 residues: CASSPQEGLAGSYEQYF. The CDR3 nucleotides are TGTGCCAGCTCACCACAAGAAGGACTAGCGGGGTCCTACGAGCAGTACTTC.

V usage is TRBV11-2 and J usage is TRBJ2-1; unclear D gene. The CDR3 has 12 residues. Per germline, CDR1 SGHAT and CDR2 FQNNGV. The V end was cut by 2 bases, the J end by 10 bases, with 9 bases between. The CDR3 here is CASSLSPGEQFF. As DNA, the CDR3 is TGTGCCAGCAGCTTATCTCCCGGGGAGCAGTTCTTC.

This rearrangement joins TRBV15 to TRBJ2-1; no firm D call. The CDR3 runs to 15 residues. Germline CDR1 LNHNV, CDR2 YYDKDF (reference sequence). Trimming removed 4 bases from V and 0 bases from J, with 10 bases in between. The CDR3 DNA sequence: TGTGCCACCAGCATTCTACAGCACTCCTACAATGAGCAGTTCTTC. Translated: CATSILQHSYNEQFF.

This sequence joins TRBV11-2 and TRBJ1-1, with 7 bases matching TRBD1. This CDR3 is 14 amino acids long. V shed 4 bases, J shed 5 bases, and the junction held 7 bases outside the gene matches. CDR1 and CDR2 (germline): SGHAT, FQNNGV. The CDR3 protein is CASSSQGVGTEAFF. CDR3 DNA sequence: TGTGCCAGCAGCTCCCAGGGGGTAGGGACTGAAGCTTTCTTT.

V and J are TRBV2 and TRBJ2-2; D is undetermined. The CDR3 length is 13 residues. The V end lost 7 bases, the J end lost 4 bases, and 10 bases lay between the germline ends. CDR1 and CDR2 from the germline V gene are SNHLY and FYNNEI. CDR3 nucleotides: TGTGCCAGCAAGTACGGAGCCACCGGGGAGCTGTTTTTT. It translates to CASKYGATGELFF.

V usage is TRBV5-6 and J usage is TRBJ2-7; D remains ambiguous. The V gene's germline CDR1 is SGHDT and CDR2 YYEEEE. This CDR3 has 17 residues. The V end was cut by 4 bases, the J end by 3 bases, with 23 bases between. CDR3: CASSQDLLPIGYYEQYF. The DNA of the CDR3 is TGTGCCAGCAGCCAGGATCTCTTACCTATTGGATACTACGAGCAGTACTTC.

J is TRBJ2-3 and V is TRBV7-9, with 9 positions matching TRBD1. V trimming: 5 bases; J trimming: 2 bases; junction bases outside the gene matches: 5. The CDR3 is 15 residues long. Germline V gene lookup returns CDR1 SEHNR and CDR2 FQNEAQ (reference sequence). The CDR3 sequence is CASSARDRVTDTQYF. CDR3 DNA: TGTGCCAGCAGCGCCCGGGACAGGGTCACAGATACGCAGTATTTT.

The rearrangement links TRBV7-2 to TRBJ2-1, with TRBD2 identical over 8 bases. Losses at the gene ends were 4 bases for V and 5 bases for J; bases not matched to a gene: 4. The CDR3 extends over 14 amino acids. Germline loops: CDR1 SGHTA, CDR2 FQGNSA. The CDR3 DNA reads TGTGCCAGCAGCTCCCGGGAGGGCAACAATGAGCAGTTCTTC. Amino acid sequence: CASSSREGNNEQFF.

The CDR3 loop is CASSLDTSGSEGQFF. In DNA, the CDR3 is TGTGCCAGCAGCTTAGACACTAGCGGGAGTGAGGGGCAGTTCTTC. This chain connects TRBV7-3 to TRBJ2-1, with 11 bases fitting TRBD2. CDR3 length equals 15 residues. Losses at the gene ends were 2 bases for V and 12 bases for J; bases not matched to a gene: 9. Per germline, CDR1 SGHTA and CDR2 FQGTGA.

J is TRBJ1-1 and V is TRBV5-4; TRBD1 aligns across 7 bases. The CDR3 has 14 amino acids. Trimming cost V 4 bases and J 1 base; bases outside gene matches: 4. Germline V gene lookup returns CDR1 SGHNT and CDR2 YYREEE (reference sequence). Here the CDR3 reads CASSPRDRNTEAFF. CDR3 sequence (DNA): TGTGCCAGCAGCCCCCGGGACAGGAACACTGAAGCTTTCTTT.

The J gene is TRBJ2-7, the V gene TRBV5-6; TRBD1 matches at 8 bases. The CDR3 extends over 12 amino acids. With 3 bases clipped from V and 6 bases from J, the junction kept 2 bases outside the gene matches. CDR1 and CDR2 from the germline V gene are SGHDT and YYEEEE. Here the CDR3 reads CASSSTGVEQYF. Written as DNA, the CDR3 is TGTGCCAGCAGCTCGACAGGGGTCGAGCAGTACTTC.

The chain employs TRBV19 and TRBJ2-3; maybe TRBD2 (7 bases). V was pared by 5 bases and J by 2 bases, with 17 bases between. The germline gives CDR1 LNHDA, CDR2 SQIVND (reference sequence). The CDR3 consists of 16 residues. CDR3 in amino acids: CASSSDRGAITDTQYF. CDR3 sequence (DNA): TGTGCCAGTAGTTCCGACCGGGGGGCCATCACAGATACGCAGTATTTT.

This chain links TRBV7-2 with TRBJ2-2; no definite D call. Trimming cost V 2 bases and J 6 bases, with 7 bases left between them. Germline V lookup: CDR1 SGHTA, CDR2 FQGNSA. The CDR3 has 13 residues. In DNA form, the CDR3 reads TGTGCCAGCAGCTTAACAGTCGCCGGGGAGCTGTTTTTT. It yields the protein CASSLTVAGELFF.